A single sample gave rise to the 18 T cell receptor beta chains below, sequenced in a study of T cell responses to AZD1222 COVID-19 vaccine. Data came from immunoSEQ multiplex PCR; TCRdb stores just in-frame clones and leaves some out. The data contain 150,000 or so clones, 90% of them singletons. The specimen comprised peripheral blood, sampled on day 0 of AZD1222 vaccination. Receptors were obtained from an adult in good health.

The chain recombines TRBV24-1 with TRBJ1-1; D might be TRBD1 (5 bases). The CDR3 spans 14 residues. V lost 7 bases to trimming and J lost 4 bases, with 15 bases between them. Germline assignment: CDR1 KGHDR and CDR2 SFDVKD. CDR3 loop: CATRSPGGGTEAFF. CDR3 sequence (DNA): TGTGCCACCAGAAGTCCCGGGGGAGGCACTGAAGCTTTCTTT.

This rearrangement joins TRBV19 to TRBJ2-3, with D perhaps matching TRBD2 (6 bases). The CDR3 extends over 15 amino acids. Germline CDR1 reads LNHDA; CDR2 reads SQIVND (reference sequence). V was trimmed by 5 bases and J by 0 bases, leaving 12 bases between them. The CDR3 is CASSGYGTSTDTQYF. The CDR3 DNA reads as TGTGCCAGTAGTGGCTACGGGACTAGCACAGATACGCAGTATTTT.

The CDR3 DNA is TGTGCCAGCAGTTACAGGGGGCGGCCTGGAAACACCATATATTTT. Translating gives CASSYRGRPGNTIYF. The chain recombines TRBV6-5 with TRBJ1-3, with TRBD1 identical over 7 bases. The trim removed 2 bases at V and 2 bases at J, leaving 3 bases unmatched. Per the germline V gene, CDR1 is MNHEY and CDR2 is SVGAGI. The CDR3 extends over 15 amino acids.

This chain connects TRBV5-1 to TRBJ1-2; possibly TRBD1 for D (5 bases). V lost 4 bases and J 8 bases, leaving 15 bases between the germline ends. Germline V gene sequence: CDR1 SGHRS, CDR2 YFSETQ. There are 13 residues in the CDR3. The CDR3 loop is CASSRDQIYGYTF. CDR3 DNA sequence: TGCGCCAGCAGCCGGGACCAAATATACGGCTACACCTTC.

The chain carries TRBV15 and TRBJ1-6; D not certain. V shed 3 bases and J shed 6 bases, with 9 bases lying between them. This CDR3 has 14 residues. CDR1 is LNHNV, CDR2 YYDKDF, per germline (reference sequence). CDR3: CATSSRMFNSPLHF. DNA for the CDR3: TGTGCCACCAGCAGTCGGATGTTTAATTCACCCCTCCACTTT.

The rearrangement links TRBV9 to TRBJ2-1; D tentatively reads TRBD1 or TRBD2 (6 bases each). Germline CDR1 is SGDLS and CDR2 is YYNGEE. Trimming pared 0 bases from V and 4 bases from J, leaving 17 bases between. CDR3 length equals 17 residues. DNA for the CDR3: TGTGCCAGCAGCGTAGAGGGGGACTTTGGCGTTTACAATGAGCAGTTCTTC. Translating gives CASSVEGDFGVYNEQFF.

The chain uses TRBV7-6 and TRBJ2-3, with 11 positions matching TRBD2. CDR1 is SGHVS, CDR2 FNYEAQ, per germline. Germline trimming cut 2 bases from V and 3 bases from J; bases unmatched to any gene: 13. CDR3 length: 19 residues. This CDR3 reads CASSLSRVAGGPRTDTQYF. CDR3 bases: TGTGCCAGCAGCTTATCTAGGGTAGCGGGAGGGCCTAGGACAGATACGCAGTATTTT.

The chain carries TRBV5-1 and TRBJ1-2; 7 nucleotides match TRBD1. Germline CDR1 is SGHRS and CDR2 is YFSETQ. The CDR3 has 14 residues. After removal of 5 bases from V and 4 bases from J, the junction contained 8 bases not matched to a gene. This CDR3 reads CASRPPGQSYGYTF. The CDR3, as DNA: TGCGCCAGCAGGCCCCCGGGACAGAGCTATGGCTACACCTTC.

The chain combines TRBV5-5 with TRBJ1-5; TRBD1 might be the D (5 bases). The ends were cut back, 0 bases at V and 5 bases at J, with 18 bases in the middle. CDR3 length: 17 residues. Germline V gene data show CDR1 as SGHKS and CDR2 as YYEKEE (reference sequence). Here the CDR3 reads CASSLVGSAQADQPQHF. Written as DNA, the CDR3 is TGTGCCAGCAGCTTGGTGGGCAGCGCACAGGCTGATCAGCCCCAGCATTTT.

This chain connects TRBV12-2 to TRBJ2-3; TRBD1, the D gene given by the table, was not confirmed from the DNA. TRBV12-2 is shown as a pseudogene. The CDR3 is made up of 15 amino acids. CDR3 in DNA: TGTGCAAGTCGAACCTATGGGGCTAGCACAGATACGCAGTATTTT. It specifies CASRTYGASTDTQYF.

The CDR3 spells CASPLLLGQGNYGYTF. CDR3 DNA: TGTGCCAGCCCGCTCTTGTTGGGACAGGGCAACTATGGCTACACCTTC. The rearrangement uses TRBV2 and TRBJ1-2, with 9 bases lining up with TRBD1. Trimming took 8 bases from V and 2 from J; bases not matched to a gene: 12. There are 16 residues in the CDR3. The germline V gene encodes CDR1 SNHLY and CDR2 FYNNEI.

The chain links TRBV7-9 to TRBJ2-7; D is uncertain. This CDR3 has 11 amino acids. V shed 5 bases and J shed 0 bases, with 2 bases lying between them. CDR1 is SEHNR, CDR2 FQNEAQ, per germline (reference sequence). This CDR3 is CASSPSYEQYF. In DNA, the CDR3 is TGTGCCAGCAGCCCCTCCTACGAGCAGTACTTC.

CDR3 nucleotide sequence: TGTGCCAGCAGAAGAACAGGGGGTCCCGGGGAGCTGTTTTTT. Its translation is CASRRTGGPGELFF. The chain links TRBV6-5 to TRBJ2-2, with 8 bases that match TRBD1. From germline, CDR1 is MNHEY and CDR2 SVGAGI. Trimming took 6 bases from V and 6 from J; bases not matched to a gene: 6. CDR3 length: 14 amino acids.

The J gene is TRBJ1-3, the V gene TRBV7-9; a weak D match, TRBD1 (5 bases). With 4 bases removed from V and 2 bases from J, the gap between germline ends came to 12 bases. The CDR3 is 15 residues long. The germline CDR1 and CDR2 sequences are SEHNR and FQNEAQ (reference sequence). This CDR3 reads CASSSPRGTGNTIYF. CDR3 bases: TGTGCCAGCAGCTCACCTAGGGGAACTGGAAACACCATATATTTT.

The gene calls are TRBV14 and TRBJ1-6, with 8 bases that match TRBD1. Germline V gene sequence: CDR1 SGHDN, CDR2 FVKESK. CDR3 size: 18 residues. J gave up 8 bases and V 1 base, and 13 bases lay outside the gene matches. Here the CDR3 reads CASSQGDRPSIRDSPLHF. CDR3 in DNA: TGTGCCAGCAGCCAAGGGGACAGGCCTTCGATCAGAGATTCACCCCTCCACTTT.

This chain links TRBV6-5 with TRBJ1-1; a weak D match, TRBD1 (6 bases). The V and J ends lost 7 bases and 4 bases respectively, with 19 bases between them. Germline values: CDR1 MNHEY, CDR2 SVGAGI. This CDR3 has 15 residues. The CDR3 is CASTLTDSRGTEAFF. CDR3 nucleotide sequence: TGTGCCAGCACCCTCACGGACAGTCGCGGCACTGAAGCTTTCTTT.

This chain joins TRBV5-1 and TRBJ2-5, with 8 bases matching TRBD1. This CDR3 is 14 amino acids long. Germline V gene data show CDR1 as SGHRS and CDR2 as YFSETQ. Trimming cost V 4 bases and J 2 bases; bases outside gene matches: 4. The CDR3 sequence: CASSHGQGQETQYF. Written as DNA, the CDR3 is TGCGCCAGCAGCCACGGACAGGGTCAAGAGACCCAGTACTTC.

CDR3 nucleotides: TGTGCCAGCAGTTTACAGGGGGCGCCGGGCAATGAGCAGTTCTTC. It encodes CASSLQGAPGNEQFF. The V gene is TRBV6-5, the J gene TRBJ2-1, with 9 positions matching TRBD1. CDR1 and CDR2 from the germline V gene are MNHEY and SVGAGI. This CDR3 spans 15 amino acids. Unmatched junction bases numbered 7, after V lost 4 bases and J lost 6 bases.